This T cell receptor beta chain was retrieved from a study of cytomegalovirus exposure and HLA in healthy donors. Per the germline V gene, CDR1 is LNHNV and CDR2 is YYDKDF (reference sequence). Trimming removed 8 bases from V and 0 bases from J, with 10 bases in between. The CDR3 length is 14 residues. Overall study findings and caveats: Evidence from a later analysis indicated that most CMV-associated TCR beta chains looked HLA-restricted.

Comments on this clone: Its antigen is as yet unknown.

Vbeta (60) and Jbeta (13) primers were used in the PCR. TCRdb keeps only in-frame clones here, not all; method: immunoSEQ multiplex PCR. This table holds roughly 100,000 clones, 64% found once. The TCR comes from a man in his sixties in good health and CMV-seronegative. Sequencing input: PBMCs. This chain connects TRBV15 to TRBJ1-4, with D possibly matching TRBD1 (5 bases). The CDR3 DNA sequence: TGTGCCACCCAGGGCCCAACAACTAATGAAAAACTGTTTTTT. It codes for CATQGPTTNEKLFF.